This TCR beta chain was captured by sequencing in a study of T cell responses to AZD1222 COVID-19 vaccine. Study-wide points: Close to half of all spike-specific TCRs reportedly target regions of the variants that are unmutated. CD4 TCRs linked to vaccination spanned spike, dominating at 160-218 and 743-854. The donors showed a predominance of white British ancestry and of females, with possible underestimation of clonal diversity.

Sequencing was performed with immunoSEQ multiplex PCR; in TCRdb, only in-frame clones are kept and a portion is missing. Among around 150,000 clones listed, around 88% were seen once. Germline CDR1 SGHTA, CDR2 FQGNSA. V lost 0 bases and J 0 bases, leaving 6 bases between the germline ends. The CDR3 runs to 14 residues. On this clone: The antigen is undetermined.

The clonotype was recovered from an adult in good health. Sequences were derived from peripheral blood, sampled on day 0 of MenACWY control vaccination. V gene TRBV7-2 combines with J gene TRBJ2-7, with D unresolved. CDR3 region: CASSLAASSYEQYF. For the CDR3, the DNA is TGTGCCAGCAGCTTAGCGGCCAGCTCCTACGAGCAGTACTTC. Combining the CDR3 with reference TRBV7-2 and TRBJ2-7 gives the whole variable domain GAGVSQSPSNKVTEKGKDVELRCDPISGHTALYWYRQSLGQGLEFLIYFQGNSAPDKSGLPSDRFSAERTGGSVSTLTIQRTQQEDSAVYLCASSLAASSYEQYFGPGTRLTVT.